The entry below gives a single T cell receptor beta chain sequence along with its context. There are many counts of this clonotype. Its antigen has not been determined. No base quality information exists; no much larger clone differs at one position. Measured from the cysteine to the phenylalanine, the CDR3 is 14 residues long. The CDR3 DNA has 42 bases and is translated from base 1. CDR1 and CDR2 are drawn from the germline V gene (reference sequence): SEHNR, FQNEAQ. At the junction V is shortened by 2 bases and J by 4 bases; bases outside the gene matches: 4. Interpreted using the paper, the treatment or condition label stands for: live attenuated yellow fever vaccine strain. Two biological replicates of bulk PBMCs were collected at each blood-draw timepoint. PBMCs were isolated from peripheral blood using a standard Ficoll-Paque protocol. TriZol was used to extract RNA from bulk PBMCs, from CD4 and CD8 fractions, and from dextramer-positive and dextramer-negative fractions.

This entry is derived from a study of T cells after yellow fever vaccination (dated by TCRdb to the late 2010s). Background for the entire study: Libraries from fractions with low cell numbers were prepared with the SMART-Seq v4 Ultra Low Input RNA kit. To follow T-cell clones before and after primary and booster YFV17D yellow fever vaccination, bulk TCR alpha and beta repertoires were sequenced over time. Two healthy male donors made up the cohort, one aged 18 to 30 years and the other aged 30 to 40 years. Blood samples were taken at several timepoints before and after primary and secondary immunization, and bulk PBMC replicates and cell subsets were isolated.

Results and caveats for the whole study, not just this receptor: The secondary T-cell response was found to be weaker but faster than the primary response, with a peak reached on day 5 rather than on day 15. Because abundant contaminating clonotypes from the bulk population could be contained in FACS-sorted repertoires, computational filtering was required. Most clones expanded after primary vaccination were re-detected after the booster (96% of CD4 and around 88% of CD8), suggesting broad memory maintenance. Because only a couple of donors were included in the study, the extent to which the findings can be generalized is limited. A small fraction of clonotypes showed up in both the CD4 and CD8 compartments, probably as a result of convergent recombination.

The instrument given in TCRdb is Illumina NovaSeq 6000. TCR cDNA was made using 5'RACE template switching, a step that added a universal primer site and unique molecular identifiers. cDNA synthesis was primed from both the TCR alpha and TCR beta constant segments. Two PCR steps were used to amplify libraries, with sample barcodes and sequencing adapters being added in the second step. Sequencing of the libraries was done on either Illumina HiSeq 2500 (2x100 bp) or NovaSeq (2x150 bp). The paper's data handling went like this. Demultiplexing of reads and collapsing into UMI consensus sequences were performed with MIGEC, and V(D)J alignment was carried out with MiXCR. Vaccine-responding clonotypes were defined with edgeR using replicate PBMC samples, requiring FDR below 0.01 and a log2 fold change above 5 up to day 15. CD4 or CD8 identity was assigned to each bulk clonotype according to whether the clonotype was present at higher abundance in the sequenced CD4 repertoire or the sequenced CD8 repertoire. TCRdb's own reprocessing of the public reads used fastp at Q25 and MiXCR and kept productive beta chains. Identical CDR3 proteins give one entry, which carries the most common genes and DNA. The V and J calls were determined by TCRdb, not by the authors. Across this sample there are more than 200,000 distinct CDR3 sequences, with over 3% seen only once. In total, the top ten clones hold under 20% of the sample.

The starting material was PBMCs, obtained 15 days after the yellow fever booster vaccination. Recombination joined TRBV7-9 with TRBJ2-7, with 8 junctional bases fitting TRBD1. The receptor's source is a man aged 18 to 30 who received the YFV17D yellow fever vaccine. DNA sequence: TGTGCCAGCAGCTTATATCAGGGGGCTTACGAGCAGTACTTC. Translated, it reads CASSLYQGAYEQYF.